Listed here are 9 T cell receptor beta chains from one sample, sequenced in a study of tumor-infiltrating lymphocytes in primary liver carcinoma. Without any cell sorting, about 19-32 mg of bulk tissue yielded co-extracted RNA and DNA. Starting material of about 0.45 ug total RNA yielded TCR beta cDNA via a constant-region primer. ARM-PCR was slightly modified, and three nested multiplex PCR rounds with it gave rise to the TCR beta libraries. The first two PCR rounds used TRBV1-TRBV30 primers with a Cbeta primer, nine to eleven cycles each. From the multiplex PCR reads, TCRdb called clonotypes with MiXCR, one entry per CDR3 protein. The sample has tens of thousands of distinct CDR3 sequences, over 70% seen once. The sample taken for sequencing was liver tumor tissue from sampling region 4. The subset: tumor region T4, right-lateral pole. The receptors shown here come from a woman aged 60 to 75 with primary liver carcinoma and hepatitis B virus infection.

This clonotype was detected many times. Being one base from a much bigger clone, this may be a read error. The chain carries TRBV29-1 and TRBJ2-2, with D tentatively TRBD1 (6 bases). V was clipped by 7 bases and J by 1 base, with 13 bases between them. CDR1 and CDR2 from the germline V gene are SQVTM and ANQGSEA. The CDR3 is 14 amino acids. The CDR3 DNA follows: TGCAGCGCAACAGGGTTTCTGAACACCGGGGAGCTGTTTTTT. Encoded protein: CSATGFLNTGELFF.

The chain links TRBV29-1 to TRBJ2-7; 11 positions match TRBD2. This CDR3 comprises 15 residues. Germline-derived CDR1 and CDR2 are SQVTM and ANQGSEA. The CDR3 nucleotides are TGCGGGGTCCGGGGACTAGCGGTAAACTCTTACGAGCAGTACTTC. Translating gives CGVRGLAVNSYEQYF.

The chain carries TRBV12-3 or TRBV12-4 and TRBJ2-5, with D possibly TRBD1 on 6 matching bases. The CDR3 is 12 amino acids. Trimming cost V 8 bases and J 5 bases, with 12 bases left between them. This chain's CDR3 is CASHRVVETQYF. The CDR3 DNA follows: TGTGCCAGCCACAGGGTGGTGGAGACCCAGTACTTC.

This clonotype was recorded only once. The chain carries TRBV4-1 and TRBJ1-2; D not certain. CDR1 and CDR2 (germline): MGHRA, YSYEKL. The CDR3 is 16 amino acids. The V end was cut by 2 bases, the J end by 7 bases, with 20 bases between. The CDR3 protein is CASSQRDKGFQCGYTF. The DNA of the CDR3 is TGCGCCAGCAGCCAACGAGACAAGGGATTTCAGTGTGGCTACACCTTC.

The chain links TRBV5-4 to TRBJ2-7; maybe TRBD2 (5 bases). V was cut by 5 bases and J by 0 bases, with 12 bases left in between. The length of the CDR3 is 14 residues. Germline values: CDR1 SGHNT, CDR2 YYREEE (reference sequence). The CDR3 sequence is CASRYTADSYEQYF. CDR3 DNA sequence: TGTGCCAGCAGGTACACAGCGGACTCCTACGAGCAGTACTTC. Together with reference TRBV5-4 and TRBJ2-7, the CDR3 gives the full variable domain: ETGVTQSPTHLIKTRGQQVTLRCSSQSGHNTVSWYQQALGQGPQFIFQYYREEENGRGNFPPRFSGLQFPNYSSELNVNALELDDSALYLCASRYTADSYEQYFGPGTRLTVT.

On this clonotype: Germline is not matched at one junction end, which may reflect a read error. This sequence joins TRBV11-3 and TRBJ2-1; 16 nucleotides agree with TRBD2. The CDR3 is made up of 19 amino acids. Germline CDR1 is SGHNT and CDR2 is YENEEA. The CDR3 reads CASSAGQGGLAGGFNKQFF. CDR3 sequence (DNA): TGTGCCAGCAGCGCCGGACAAGGGGGACTAGCGGGAGGGTTCAATAAGCAGTTCTTC.

Regarding this clonotype: Just one base apart from a much larger clone, this may be a read error. V is TRBV7-9 and J is TRBJ2-1; 10 nucleotides line up with TRBD2. The CDR3 extends over 16 amino acids. Germline lookup yields CDR1 SEHNR and CDR2 FQNEAQ (reference sequence). Trimming cost V 1 base and J 12 bases; bases outside gene matches: 12. As DNA, the CDR3 is TGTGCCAGCAGCTTAGGGTCTCTAGCGGGAGCCGATGTGCAGTTCTTC. Translation: CASSLGSLAGADVQFF.

Regarding this clonotype: The junction does not match germline at one end; this may be a read error. The genes are TRBV6-5 and TRBJ2-7; tentatively, D is TRBD2 (5 bases). From germline, CDR1 is MNHEY and CDR2 SVGAGI. The CDR3 extends over 13 amino acids. The CDR3 nucleotides are TGTGCCAGCAATTACTCTAAACGGTGGGAGCAGTGCTTC. It translates to CASNYSKRWEQCF.

V is TRBV6-5 and J is TRBJ1-2, with a tentative D call TRBD1 (5 bases). This CDR3 region has 11 residues. V lost 6 bases to trimming and J lost 10 bases, with 12 bases between them. Looked up from germline, CDR1 is MNHEY and CDR2 is SVGAGI. This chain's CDR3 is CASSNRCDYTF. As DNA, the CDR3 is TGTGCCAGCAGCAACAGGTGTGACTACACCTTC.